What follows describes a single T cell receptor beta chain. Antigen unknown. Trimming took off 6 bases at V and 11 bases at J, with 28 bases between the two ends. Germline CDR1 reads SNHLY; CDR2 reads FYNNEI. This CDR3 spans 16 amino acids. This record belongs to a study of blood T cells in healthy people across ages. Regarding the study as a whole: Donor CMV status was unknown, possibly confounding expanded clonotype changes.

PCR was performed a second time for about 7 to 12 cycles using a sample-barcoded 5' primer and a J-beta primer mix. TCRdb reprocessed the 5' RACE reads via MiXCR and lists one record per CDR3 protein. The sample lists about 1.4 million distinct CDR3 sequences; 45% to 70% were seen once. The chain joins TRBV2 to TRBJ2-5, with no clear D. The specimen sequenced was blood. This receptor was identified in a man aged 18 to 35 in good health. CDR3 sequence: CASSEPTQGNPVEQYF. DNA of the CDR3: TGTGCCAGCAGCGAGCCGACACAAGGAAATCCCGTAGAGCAGTACTTC.